The 3 T cell receptor beta chains below were found in one sample sequenced in a study of shared clonotypes between healthy human individuals. The method was immunoSEQ multiplex PCR; TCRdb's version includes in-frame clones alone and lacks a portion of them. This sample has roughly 1,000,000 clones, with around 78% found just once. Sequenced: memory CD4+ T cells from PBMCs. Subset given: CD45RA-negative fraction. Receptors were obtained from a man aged 18 to 29 in good health. Some clones in this sample may be carry-over from other donors' samples.

The gene calls are TRBV7-8 and TRBJ1-3; D ambiguous. The CDR3 is 13 residues long. Germline CDR1 and CDR2: SGHVS and FQNEAQ. The V end lost 5 bases, the J end lost 4 bases, and 9 bases lay between the germline ends. The CDR3 loop reads CASSPLVGNTIYF. The CDR3 bases are TGTGCCAGCAGCCCTTTGGTCGGAAACACCATATATTTT.

The chain uses TRBV7-2 and TRBJ1-4; a weak D match, TRBD1 (6 bases). V lost 5 bases, J lost 0 bases, and 16 bases lay in between. Per the germline V gene, CDR1 is SGHTA and CDR2 is FQGNSA. The CDR3 sequence is 17 residues long. The CDR3 reads CASSPRAGDTTNEKLFF. As DNA, the CDR3 is TGTGCCAGCAGCCCGAGGGCAGGGGACACAACTAATGAAAAACTGTTTTTT.

The J gene is TRBJ2-7, the V gene TRBV28, with 7 bases that match TRBD1. V dropped 3 bases and J dropped 2; count of bases not matched to a gene: 4. The germline V gene has CDR1 MDHEN and CDR2 SYDVKM. This CDR3 is 14 amino acids long. The CDR3 spells CASSLRDSTYEQYF. CDR3 in DNA: TGTGCCAGCAGTTTGAGGGACAGCACCTACGAGCAGTACTTC.